This T cell receptor beta chain was sequenced in a study of T-cell reconstitution after alpha-beta-depleted transplantation in children. This clonotype was counted many times. Germline CDR1 is SEHNR and CDR2 is FQNEAQ (reference sequence). The CDR3 sequence is 15 residues long. The V end was cut by 0 bases, the J end by 6 bases, with 12 bases between. The TCRbeta library incorporated unique molecular identifiers. Using its own MiXCR run on the PCR reads, TCRdb lists one record per CDR3 protein. The profile shows 90,000 to 100,000 distinct CDR3 sequences, 12% of them singletons. Specimen: PBMCs from the stem cell graft donor, collected from the stem cell graft. The chain carries TRBV7-9 and TRBJ2-1, with a tentative D call TRBD2 (5 bases). The clonotype comes from a human donor who donated a stem cell graft to a child with inherited bone marrow failure. CDR3 sequence (DNA): TGTGCCAGCAGCTTAGCGGGAGTAATCCTCAATGAGCAGTTCTTC. Translated: CASSLAGVILNEQFF. The full variable domain, its missing parts supplied by reference TRBV7-9 and TRBJ2-1, is DTGVSQNPRHKITKRGQNVTFRCDPISEHNRLYWYRQTLGQGPEFLTYFQNEAQLEKSRLLSDRFSAERPKGSFSTLEIQRTEQGDSAMYLCASSLAGVILNEQFFGPGTRLTVL.